Given below is one T cell receptor beta chain in context. The antigen it recognizes is unknown. It has no much larger one-base neighbor in the sample; base qualities were not kept. Germline trimming: 5 bases from V, 0 bases from J; junction bases outside gene matches: 6. Including the terminal cysteine and phenylalanine, the CDR3 comprises 16 residues. Here the CDR3 DNA is all that survives: 48 bases in frame from base 1. Sequences SGHTA (CDR1) and FQGNSA (CDR2) are obtained from the germline V gene. Library preparation used 5' RACE. Instrument on record: Illumina HiSeq 2500. A second PCR of roughly 6 to 11 cycles was run with a J-beta primer mix and a sample-barcoded 5' primer. Each TCR beta cDNA molecule received a unique molecular identifier from a template-switch 5' adaptor carrying 12 random nucleotides. Each sample yielded at least 2.5 million CDR3-containing paired-end reads. All of the RNA was converted into first-strand cDNA using the Mint cDNA synthesis kit, with a TRBC-specific oligonucleotide serving as the primer. After uracil-DNA glycosylase treatment, a first 18-cycle PCR used universal primers M1SS and BC2_uni_R on all cDNA. As for the authors' bioinformatics: Normalization of each sample was performed by random selection of 1 million high-quality reads, each carrying a distinct molecular identifier. Reads sharing molecular identifiers were discarded rather than binned into consensus sequences. MiTCR, set to a Q25 quality threshold and the strictest error-elimination algorithm, was used for CDR3 identification, clonotype clustering and error correction. Lower-bound total TCR beta diversity was estimated with a nonparametric unseen species model using Euler transformation. The raw public data were reprocessed by TCRdb itself: fastp quality trimming at Q25, MiXCR clonotype calling, in-frame beta chains only. Identical CDR3 protein sequences are pooled into one entry, listed with their most common genes and DNA. The V and J calls reflect TCRdb's pipeline rather than the authors' work. In all, the sample holds 550,000 to 700,000 distinct CDR3 sequences, and roughly a quarter of those were seen once. Of the sample, 15% to 20% falls within the top ten clones.

The sample belongs to a study of blood T cells in healthy people across ages (dated by TCRdb to about 2015). A note on the overall study: In model experiments, template switching captured about one uniquely barcoded TCR beta cDNA molecule for every two T cells. Age-related changes in TCR beta repertoire diversity were measured in the study by deep sequencing normalized with unique cDNA molecular identifiers. The donors were split into four age groups: young (average about 16 years), middle-aged (about 40), aged (more than 55) and long-lived (approximately 80). To avoid experimental bias, donors of different ages were distributed randomly across sequencing lanes. For two donors (one aged 18 to 30 and one aged 80 or older), the study analyzed two additional independent replicas of 1 million unique cDNA reads from the same blood draw. Overall results and qualifications from the work: Compared with the aged group, the long-lived group had more naive CD4+ T cells, fewer expanded clones and increased TCR diversity, a pattern suggesting age selection. Total diversity estimates from one million sequenced T cells were considered lower bounds and underestimates. As age increased, observed TCR beta diversity per million T cells dropped in a roughly linear way, and a significant reduction was already evident by age 40. Observed TCR beta diversity correlated strongly with the percentage of naive T cells measured by flow cytometry. Because the CMV infection status of the donors was unknown, age-related changes in expanded clonotypes may potentially have been confounded. Because profiling used bulk unsorted PBMCs, naive and antigen-experienced compartments could not be compared conclusively.

The donors were around 39 Caucasian individuals from Russia, aged about 6 to 95 years, who were systemically healthy. Around 10 milliliters of peripheral blood were collected from each donor into EDTA-treated Vacutainer tubes. Ficoll-Paque density-gradient centrifugation was used to isolate PBMCs, with at least 6.5 million obtained per sample. Trizol reagent was used to extract total RNA from the PBMCs, yielding at least 5.5 micrograms per sample. For every donor, an aliquot of PBMCs went through flow cytometry to measure the percentages of naive CD45RAhigh/CD27high T cells. The rearranged segments are TRBV7-2 and TRBJ2-1, and TRBD2 aligns with 8 junction nucleotides. This receptor was identified in a woman aged 70 to 79 in good health. Sequenced material: blood. The encoded CDR3 is CASSAPGGSSYNEQFF. The DNA is as follows: TGTGCCAGCAGCGCCCCGGGGGGGAGCTCCTACAATGAGCAGTTCTTC.